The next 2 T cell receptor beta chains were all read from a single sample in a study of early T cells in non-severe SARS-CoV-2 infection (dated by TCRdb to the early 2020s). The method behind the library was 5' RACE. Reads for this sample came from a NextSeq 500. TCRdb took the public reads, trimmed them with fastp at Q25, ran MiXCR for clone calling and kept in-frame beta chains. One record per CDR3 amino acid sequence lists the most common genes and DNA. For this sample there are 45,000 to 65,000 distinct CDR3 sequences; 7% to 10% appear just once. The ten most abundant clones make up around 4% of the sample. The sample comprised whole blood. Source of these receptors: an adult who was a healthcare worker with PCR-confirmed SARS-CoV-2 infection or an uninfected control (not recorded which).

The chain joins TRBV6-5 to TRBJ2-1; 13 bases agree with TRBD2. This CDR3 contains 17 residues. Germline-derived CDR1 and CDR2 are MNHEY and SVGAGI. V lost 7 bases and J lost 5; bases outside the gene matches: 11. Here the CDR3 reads CASIFGLAGVIDNEQFF. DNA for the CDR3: TGTGCCAGCATATTTGGACTAGCGGGAGTTATCGACAATGAGCAGTTCTTC.

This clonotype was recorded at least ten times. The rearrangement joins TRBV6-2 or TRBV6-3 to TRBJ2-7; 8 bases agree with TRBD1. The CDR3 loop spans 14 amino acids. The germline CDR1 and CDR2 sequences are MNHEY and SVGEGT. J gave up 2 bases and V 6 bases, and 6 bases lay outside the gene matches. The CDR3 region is CASRETQGAYEQYF. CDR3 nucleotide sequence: TGTGCCAGCAGGGAAACACAGGGGGCCTACGAGCAGTACTTC.